The present T cell receptor (beta chain) was sequenced within a study of a mutant IDH1 vaccine in newly diagnosed glioma. Time point reported: week 23, last vaccination. Doses comprised 300 ug of mutant IDH1 20-mer peptide each, plus topical imiquimod. Germline values: CDR1 LNHNV, CDR2 YYDKDF (reference sequence). The germline V and J ends were trimmed by 1 base and 3 bases, with 6 bases remaining between them. CDR3 length: 14 residues. The method was immunoSEQ multiplex PCR; TCRdb's version includes in-frame clones alone and lacks a portion of them. The sample has about 64,000 clones, roughly 84% seen once. This clone was found many times. What it binds is not known.

The material was PBMCs, obtained from a glioma patient whose treatment included an IDH1 peptide vaccine. This clonotype originated in a man younger than 45 with glioma. The chain uses TRBV15 and TRBJ2-2; D is perhaps TRBD2 (6 bases). This chain's CDR3 is CATSRAGDTGELFF. CDR3 nucleotides: TGTGCCACCAGCAGAGCGGGGGACACCGGGGAGCTGTTTTTT.